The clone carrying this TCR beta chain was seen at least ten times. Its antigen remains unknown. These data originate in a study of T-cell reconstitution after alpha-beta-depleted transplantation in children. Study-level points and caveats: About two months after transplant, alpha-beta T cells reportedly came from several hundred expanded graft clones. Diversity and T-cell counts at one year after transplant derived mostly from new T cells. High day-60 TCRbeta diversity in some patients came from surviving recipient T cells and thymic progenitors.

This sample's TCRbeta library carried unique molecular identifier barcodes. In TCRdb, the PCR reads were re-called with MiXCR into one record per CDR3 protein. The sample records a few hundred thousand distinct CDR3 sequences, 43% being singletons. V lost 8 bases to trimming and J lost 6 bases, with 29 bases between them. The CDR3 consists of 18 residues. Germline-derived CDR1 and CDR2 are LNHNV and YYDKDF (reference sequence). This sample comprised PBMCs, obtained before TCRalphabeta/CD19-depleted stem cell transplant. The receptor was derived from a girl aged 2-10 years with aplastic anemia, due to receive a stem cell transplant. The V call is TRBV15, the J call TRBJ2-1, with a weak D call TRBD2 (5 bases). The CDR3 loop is CATRGLTALRLEVNEQFF. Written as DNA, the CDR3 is TGTGCCACCCGAGGGTTGACGGCCCTCAGGCTTGAGGTCAATGAGCAGTTCTTC.